Listed below are T cell receptor beta chains from one sample, sequenced in a study of cytomegalovirus exposure and HLA in healthy donors. Assay used: immunoSEQ multiplex PCR; TCRdb lists only in-frame clones, some missing. The repertoire table contains approximately 110,000 clones. Sample: PBMCs. These receptor sequences come from a man in his forties or fifties in good health and CMV-seronegative. Both conserved end residues are part of each CDR3. Each record gives: CDR3 protein, V gene.

CDR3aa: CASSLGLARSGGTQYF; v_gene: TRBV7-6
CDR3aa: CASSKGGTSAFF; v_gene: TRBV6-5
CDR3aa: CASSVLVGQGASTEQFF; v_gene: TRBV25-1
CDR3aa: CASSAGTVSYEQYF; v_gene: TRBV27
CDR3aa: CSVDGGMGETQYF; v_gene: TRBV29-1
CDR3aa: CASSSVQGIHYGYTF; v_gene: TRBV5-5
CDR3aa: CASTSGGGSYEQYF; v_gene: TRBV6-5
CDR3aa: CASSFPWQGGYEQFF; v_gene: TRBV5-4
CDR3aa: CASSLARDRGNYGYTF; v_gene: TRBV7-2
CDR3aa: CASSSQGTEAFF; v_gene: TRBV18
CDR3aa: CASSLVADAAQYF; v_gene: TRBV7-2
CDR3aa: CAWSDKGGSGANVLTF; v_gene: TRBV30
CDR3aa: CASSQTGDAYEQYF; v_gene: TRBV5-1
CDR3aa: CASSLTGGWDTQYF; v_gene: TRBV5-1
CDR3aa: CASTPGTGGYEQYF; v_gene: TRBV19
CDR3aa: CAWNHETSGQETQYF; v_gene: TRBV30
CDR3aa: CASSLRGEGMNPSGRNIQYF; v_gene: TRBV5-5
CDR3aa: CASSYSKAGPQPQHF; v_gene: TRBV6-5
CDR3aa: CSVWTGVRETQYF; v_gene: TRBV29-1
CDR3aa: CASSLTGGQETQYF; v_gene: TRBV5-1
CDR3aa: CASSTRERGGYTF; v_gene: TRBV2
CDR3aa: CASSFHRAMNTEAFF; v_gene: TRBV7-8
CDR3aa: CASSPTGTDYGYTF; v_gene: TRBV5-6
CDR3aa: CASSSGFREQFF; v_gene: TRBV5-4
CDR3aa: CASSPGGEQYF; v_gene: TRBV11-3
CDR3aa: CASSRRAGVGETQYF; v_gene: TRBV6-5
CDR3aa: CASSPTGVIYEQYF; v_gene: TRBV28
CDR3aa: CASSSGQGGSYQETQYF; v_gene: TRBV5-1
CDR3aa: CASSPTLSSFRGETQYF; v_gene: TRBV28